Sequencing of this T cell receptor beta chain was carried out in a study of graft-versus-host responses after intestinal transplantation. The wider study: For around 3 years after anti-thymocyte globulin induction, all recipients took tacrolimus and steroids.

Tissue from the graft was processed to free its intraepithelial and lamina propria lymphocytes. Here immunoSEQ multiplex PCR was the method, and the copy in TCRdb shows in-frame clones only, minus some. The table has some 15,000 clones, just under 70% seen once; the top ten hold more than 20%. Material: ileum tissue, obtained approximately 780 days after intestinal transplantation. The TCR originated in a human patient who received an intestinal transplant, so some T cells may come from the graft donor.

CDR3 protein: CAWSVSSGTEAFF. In DNA form, the CDR3 reads TGTGCCTGGAGTGTATCTTCCGGGACTGAAGCTTTCTTT. The V gene is TRBV30, the J gene TRBJ1-1, with unresolved D. CDR3 length: 13 residues. V shed 0 bases and J shed 5 bases, with 10 bases lying between them. Germline CDR1 is GTSNPN and CDR2 is SVGIG (reference sequence). Full variable domain (missing parts from reference TRBV30 and TRBJ1-1): SQTIHQWPATLVQPVGSPLSLECTVEGTSNPNLYWYRQAAGRGLQLLFYSVGIGQISSEVPQNLSASRPQDRQFILSSKKLLLSDSGFYLCAWSVSSGTEAFFGQGTRLTVV.